Listed here is a single T cell receptor beta chain. Antigen specificity is unknown. This specimen comes from a study of T cells in Graves' hyperthyroidism and ophthalmopathy. Study-wide results and caveats: A 13 V-J signature model discriminated ophthalmopathy versus stable hyperthyroidism.

Amplified TCR beta CDR3 regions came from RNA transcripts. The TCR CDR3 first-round RT-PCR relied on the HTBI primer set. TCRdb reprocessed the multiplex PCR reads via MiXCR and lists one record per CDR3 protein. The data hold about 320,000 distinct CDR3 sequences, with roughly 15% observed a single time. Germline values: CDR1 MGHDK, CDR2 SYGVNS. V was cut by 10 bases and J by 8 bases, with 14 bases left in between. CDR3 size: 11 residues. V gene TRBV25-1 combines with J gene TRBJ1-2, with D uncertain. Sequenced: blood. The origin of this receptor is a man aged 25 to 40 with Graves' hyperthyroidism. The CDR3 loop is CATLVGKGYTF. The CDR3 coding sequence is TGTGCCACCTTGGTAGGGAAGGGCTACACCTTC.